This record covers a single T cell receptor beta chain. No antigen is known for it. The data were obtained in a study of T cell responses to AZD1222 COVID-19 vaccine. Notes on the study in general: White British ancestry dominated among donors, who included more females, and clonal diversity was possibly underestimated.

This CDR3 is 14 amino acids long. From germline, CDR1 is SGHAT and CDR2 FQNNGV. Trimming cost V 5 bases and J 5 bases; bases outside gene matches: 6. Only in-frame clones appear in the TCRdb table, and some are missing; sequencing was by immunoSEQ multiplex PCR. Counted here are 150,000 to 200,000 clones, 85% to 95% occurring once; the ten biggest clones make up about 1%. Sequenced here: peripheral blood, sampled on day 0 of AZD1222 vaccination. The TCR originated in an adult in good health. The chain uses TRBV11-2 and TRBJ2-1; 7 positions match TRBD1. The CDR3, as DNA: TGTGCCAGCAGCCTACCACAGGGGCACAATGAGCAGTTCTTC. It specifies CASSLPQGHNEQFF.